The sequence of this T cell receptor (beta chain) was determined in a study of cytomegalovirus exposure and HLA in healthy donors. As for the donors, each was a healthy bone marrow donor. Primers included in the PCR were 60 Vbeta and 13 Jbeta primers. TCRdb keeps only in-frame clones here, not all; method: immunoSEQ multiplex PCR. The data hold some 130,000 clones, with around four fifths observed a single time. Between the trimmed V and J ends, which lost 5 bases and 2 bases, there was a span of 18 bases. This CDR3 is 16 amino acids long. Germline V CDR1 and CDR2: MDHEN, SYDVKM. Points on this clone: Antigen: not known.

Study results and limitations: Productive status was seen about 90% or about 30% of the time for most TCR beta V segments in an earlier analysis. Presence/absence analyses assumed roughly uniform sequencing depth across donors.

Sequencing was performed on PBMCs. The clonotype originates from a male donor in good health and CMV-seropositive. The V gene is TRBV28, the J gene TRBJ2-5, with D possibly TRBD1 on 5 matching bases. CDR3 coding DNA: TGTGCCAGCAGTCCCCCCCCCGCAGGGCCACAAGAGACCCAGTACTTC. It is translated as CASSPPPAGPQETQYF.